The T cell receptor (beta chain) described here comes from a study of T cells expressing NK-cell markers. Study background: Investigators obtained TCR beta repertoires from sorted CD3+CD56+NKG2C+, CD3+CD56+NKG2C- and CD3+CD56-NKG2C+ T cells. Eight donors were sequenced, of whom seven were HCMV-seropositive, while the remaining one was HCMV-seronegative. Study conclusions and caveats: Expanded NKG2C+ T cell clones had unclear HCMV specificity.

With respect to this clonotype: Its specificity is unknown.

As the method of synthesis, 5'RACE template switching with UMIs yielded TCR beta cDNA. TCRdb reanalyzed the 5' RACE reads and collapses them to one entry per CDR3 protein, without DNA. Its table records about 460,000 distinct CDR3 sequences. CDR3 size: 18 residues. Looked up from germline, CDR1 is MDHEN and CDR2 is SYDVKM. Sequenced input: blood T cells: a sorted CD56 or NKG2C T cell subset, CD4+ or CD8+ T cells, or bulk PBMC T cells (not recorded which). The J gene is TRBJ1-6, the V gene TRBV28. This TCR was recovered from a woman aged 45-59 years in good health. The CDR3 sequence is CASSSFRRAGGSNSPLHF.